This passage covers 8 T cell receptor beta chains from one sample sequenced in a study of metastatic and nonmetastatic thyroid tumors. TCRdb re-analyzed the PCR reads through MiXCR. Here the sample spans 15,000 to 20,000 clones, around a third being singletons. Patients had received no treatment of any kind before thyroid surgery. The sequenced sample was tumor tissue. These receptors came from a male donor with papillary thyroid cancer or a benign thyroid nodule (not recorded which). Some clones in this sample may be carry-over from other donors' samples.

At least ten counts were recorded for this clone. V and J are TRBV20-1 and TRBJ2-6; the D is unclear. Germline V gene data show CDR1 as DFQATT and CDR2 as SNEGSKA (reference sequence). The germline V and J ends were trimmed by 0 bases and 0 bases, with 6 bases remaining between them. This CDR3 spans 15 amino acids. The CDR3: CSARDRRSGANVLTF. The CDR3, as DNA: TGCAGTGCTAGAGATAGACGCTCTGGGGCCAACGTCCTGACTTTC.

This clone qualifies as medium-sized. J is TRBJ2-7 and V is TRBV7-9; D perhaps matches TRBD1 (6 bases). Germline V gene sequence: CDR1 SEHNR, CDR2 FQNEAQ (reference sequence). CDR3 length: 12 amino acids. With 4 bases removed from V and 6 bases from J, the gap between germline ends came to 10 bases. The CDR3 DNA sequence: TGTGCCAGCAGCTCACAGGGTTCCGAGCAGTACTTC. It codes for CASSSQGSEQYF.

About this clone: Compared with germline, one end of the junction differs, possibly owing to a read error. The chain uses TRBV30 and TRBJ2-3; 9 bases agree with TRBD1. The CDR3 extends over 13 amino acids. Germline V gene lookup returns CDR1 GTSNPN and CDR2 SVGIG (reference sequence). The CDR3 nucleotides are TGTTCCTGGACAGGGGCCTCTAGGGATACGCAGTATTTT. Protein sequence: CSWTGASRDTQYF.

This clone is a singleton in its sample. V usage is TRBV7-8 and J usage is TRBJ2-7; no reliable D call. The CDR3 sequence is 13 residues long. Between the trimmed V and J ends, which lost 1 base and 3 bases, there was a span of 7 bases. Germline V CDR1 and CDR2: SGHVS, FQNEAQ. DNA of the CDR3: TGTGCCAGCAGCTTAGAAGAGGTCTACGAGCAGTACTTC. This sequence encodes CASSLEEVYEQYF. The full variable domain, with the rest looked up from reference TRBV7-8 and TRBJ2-7, is GAGVSQSPRYKVAKRGQDVALRCDPISGHVSLFWYQQALGQGPEFLTYFQNEAQLDKSGLPSDRFFAERPEGSVSTLKIQRTQQEDSAVYLCASSLEEVYEQYFGPGTRLTVT.

The chain couples TRBV7-2 to TRBJ1-3, with D unclear. The CDR3 has 13 residues. V was clipped by 5 bases and J by 8 bases, with 13 bases between them. CDR1 and CDR2 (germline): SGHTA, FQGNSA. The DNA for the CDR3 is TGTGCCAGCAGCCGCCGACACAGCGACACCATATATTTT. Its protein product is CASSRRHSDTIYF.

The chain combines TRBV3-1 with TRBJ2-1; 10 nucleotides line up with TRBD2. Germline trimming cut 4 bases from V and 3 bases from J; bases unmatched to any gene: 9. The germline V gene has CDR1 LGHDT and CDR2 YNNKEL (reference sequence). The CDR3 spans 17 residues. The CDR3: CASSRKPGTSVYNEQFF. The CDR3 DNA follows: TGTGCCAGCAGCCGCAAACCCGGGACTAGCGTCTACAATGAGCAGTTCTTC.

This chain connects TRBV7-8 to TRBJ1-2; D possibly corresponds to TRBD1 (5 bases). V shed 0 bases and J shed 4 bases, with 15 bases lying between them. Germline CDR1 reads SGHVS; CDR2 reads FQNEAQ. The CDR3 consists of 16 residues. The DNA for the CDR3 is TGTGCCAGCAGCTTAGCCCGGGACCCCGAGGCCTATGGCTACACCTTC. Its translation: CASSLARDPEAYGYTF.

This clone was found once. This chain connects TRBV20-1 to TRBJ2-5, with 7 bases that match TRBD2. CDR3 length: 15 amino acids. Germline-derived CDR1 and CDR2 are DFQATT and SNEGSKA (reference sequence). Trimming at V came to 1 base and at J to 5 bases, leaving 10 bases not matched to a gene. CDR3 coding DNA: TGCAGTGCTAGAGTAGGCGGGAGCTCCCGTGAGACCCAGTACTTC. It is translated as CSARVGGSSRETQYF.